Following are 21 T cell receptor beta chains from one sample sequenced in a study of cytomegalovirus exposure and HLA in healthy donors. The study ran its PCR with 60 Vbeta and 13 Jbeta primers. Data came from immunoSEQ multiplex PCR; TCRdb stores just in-frame clones and leaves some out. The sample consists of over 200,000 clones, about 89% of them appearing once. Sequencing was carried out using PBMCs. The source of these receptors is a woman younger than 30 in good health and CMV-seronegative.

This chain connects TRBV6-5 to TRBJ1-2; D ambiguous. The V gene's germline CDR1 is MNHEY and CDR2 SVGAGI. The CDR3 contains 14 residues. V dropped 0 bases and J dropped 2 bases, with 7 bases sitting between them. The CDR3 DNA sequence: TGTGCCAGCAGTTACTCCAGTCCGAACTATGGCTACACCTTC. Translated: CASSYSSPNYGYTF.

CDR3 residues: CASSLGGTGYYIQYF. The CDR3 bases are TGTGCCAGCAGCTTAGGCGGGACAGGGTATTACATTCAGTACTTC. The rearrangement links TRBV11-2 to TRBJ2-4; 9 bases line up with TRBD1. Germline CDR1 and CDR2: SGHAT and FQNNGV. V was pared by 1 base and J by 8 bases, with 6 bases of the junction left unmatched. The CDR3 is 15 amino acids.

The chain recombines TRBV27 with TRBJ2-2, with a possible D match to TRBD1 (6 bases). V dropped 3 bases and J dropped 5 bases, with 16 bases sitting between them. Looked up from germline, CDR1 is MNHEY and CDR2 is SMNVEV (reference sequence). The CDR3 is made up of 16 amino acids. CDR3 DNA sequence: TGTGCCAGCAGTTTCCGATCAGGGGATAGGACCGGGGAGCTGTTTTTT. Protein sequence: CASSFRSGDRTGELFF.

The chain joins TRBV11-2 to TRBJ2-1; 14 bases agree with TRBD2. CDR3 size: 17 residues. Trimming at V came to 5 bases and at J to 5 bases, leaving 8 bases not matched to a gene. CDR1 is SGHAT and CDR2 is FQNNGV in the germline V gene. CDR3 protein: CASSPGLAGGQNNEQFF. As DNA, the CDR3 is TGTGCCAGCAGCCCCGGACTAGCGGGAGGACAGAACAATGAGCAGTTCTTC.

The V gene is TRBV6-5, the J gene TRBJ2-1; TRBD2 might be the D (6 bases). The V gene lost 0 bases and the J gene lost 0 bases, with 9 bases spanning the gap. The length of the CDR3 is 16 residues. Germline CDR1 reads MNHEY; CDR2 reads SVGAGI. The CDR3 sequence is CASSYSSGSSYNEQFF. CDR3 sequence (DNA): TGTGCCAGCAGTTACTCTAGCGGTTCCTCCTACAATGAGCAGTTCTTC.

The chain is built from TRBV18 and TRBJ2-5; the D gene is possibly TRBD2 (5 bases). The ends were cut back, 3 bases at V and 3 bases at J, with 14 bases in the middle. This CDR3 comprises 15 residues. CDR1 KGHSH and CDR2 LQKENI come from the germline V gene. The CDR3 protein is CASSPIGNPKETQYF. The CDR3 coding sequence is TGTGCCAGCTCACCCATCGGGAATCCGAAAGAGACCCAGTACTTC.

This rearrangement joins TRBV6-1 to TRBJ1-1; 8 bases line up with TRBD1. The V and J ends lost 4 bases and 5 bases, in that order; junction bases with no gene match: 6. CDR1 is MNHNS and CDR2 is SASEGT in the germline V gene. This CDR3 contains 14 residues. CDR3 protein: CASSVGQGVTEAFF. CDR3 DNA: TGTGCCAGCAGTGTCGGACAGGGAGTAACTGAAGCTTTCTTT.

This chain joins TRBV5-1 and TRBJ2-2; a possible D gene is TRBD1 (7 bases). Germline V gene data show CDR1 as SGHRS and CDR2 as YFSETQ. This CDR3 spans 15 amino acids. V shed 4 bases and J shed 5 bases, with 15 bases lying between them. The DNA for the CDR3 is TGCGCCAGCAGCGGGGGGACAGCGAGGACCGGGGAGCTGTTTTTT. Translating gives CASSGGTARTGELFF. Full variable domain (missing parts from reference TRBV5-1 and TRBJ2-2): KAGVTQTPRYLIKTRGQQVTLSCSPISGHRSVSWYQQTPGQGLQFLFEYFSETQRNKGNFPGRFSGRQFSNSRSEMNVSTLELGDSALYLCASSGGTARTGELFFGEGSRLTVL.

The J gene is TRBJ2-5, the V gene TRBV7-2; 7 nucleotides agree with TRBD1. This CDR3 is 16 amino acids long. Trimming removed 5 bases from V and 9 bases from J; junction bases left unmatched: 18. Germline values: CDR1 SGHTA, CDR2 FQGNSA. CDR3 region: CASSRPGTELRAAQYF. CDR3 sequence (DNA): TGTGCCAGCAGCCGACCCGGGACAGAGCTTCGGGCGGCCCAGTACTTC.

The genes are TRBV19 and TRBJ2-5; D is unclear. This CDR3 has 11 amino acids. The germline CDR1 and CDR2 sequences are LNHDA and SQIVND (reference sequence). V gave up 6 bases and J gave up 4 bases, with 6 bases separating them. The chain's CDR3 is CASRWAETQYF. DNA of the CDR3: TGTGCCAGTAGATGGGCAGAGACCCAGTACTTC.

The gene calls are TRBV13 and TRBJ2-2, with D tentatively TRBD1 (6 bases). There are 15 residues in the CDR3. V gave up 3 bases and J gave up 4 bases, with 12 bases separating them. Germline values: CDR1 PRHDT, CDR2 FYEKMQ (reference sequence). The CDR3, as DNA: TGTGCCAGCAGCTTTAATTACAGGGCCACCGGGGAGCTGTTTTTT. This encodes CASSFNYRATGELFF. Filled out from reference TRBV13 and TRBJ2-2, the complete variable domain reads AAGVIQSPRHLIKEKRETATLKCYPIPRHDTVYWYQQGPGQDPQFLISFYEKMQSDKGSIPDRFSAQQFSDYHSELNMSSLELGDSALYFCASSFNYRATGELFFGEGSRLTVL.

The chain combines TRBV18 with TRBJ2-5; D may be TRBD1 (5 bases). The germline CDR1 and CDR2 sequences are KGHSH and LQKENI. This CDR3 is 13 amino acids long. V lost 1 base and J lost 6, with 9 bases in between. The CDR3 region is CASSPLPGKTQYF. CDR3 in DNA: TGTGCCAGCTCACCACTTCCAGGGAAGACCCAGTACTTC.

This chain joins TRBV7-8 and TRBJ2-7; 8 bases match TRBD2. This CDR3 comprises 14 residues. Germline CDR1 reads SGHVS; CDR2 reads FQNEAQ. V was pared by 7 bases and J by 4 bases, with 9 bases of the junction left unmatched. The DNA for the CDR3 is TGTGCCAGCACCAAAATCGGGACTAGTTACGAGCAGTACTTC. Amino acids: CASTKIGTSYEQYF.

This chain uses TRBV19 with TRBJ2-1, with 11 bases lining up with TRBD2. CDR3 size: 15 residues. Germline V gene sequence: CDR1 LNHDA, CDR2 SQIVND (reference sequence). Losses at the gene ends were 3 bases for V and 6 bases for J; bases not matched to a gene: 4. CDR3 sequence (DNA): TGTGCCAGTAGTATCGGTAGCGGGAGGGGCAATGAGCAGTTCTTC. Amino acid sequence: CASSIGSGRGNEQFF.

This clone was counted a single time. The J gene is TRBJ2-7, the V gene TRBV7-3; D is perhaps TRBD2 (6 bases). Germline loops: CDR1 SGHTA, CDR2 FQGTGA. Between the trimmed V and J ends, which lost 6 bases and 6 bases, there was a span of 15 bases. The CDR3 contains 13 residues. This CDR3 is CASRPSQGGEQYF. The CDR3 region has the DNA TGTGCCAGCAGGCCCTCGCAGGGAGGCGAGCAGTACTTC. Drawing the rest from reference TRBV7-3 and TRBJ2-7, the complete variable domain is GAGVSQTPSNKVTEKGKYVELRCDPISGHTALYWYRQSLGQGPEFLIYFQGTGAADDSGLPNDRFFAVRPEGSVSTLKIQRTERGDSAVYLCASRPSQGGEQYFGPGTRLTVT.

The rearrangement uses TRBV18 and TRBJ1-4; TRBD1 is a possible D gene (6 bases). CDR1 and CDR2 from the germline V gene are KGHSH and LQKENI. The CDR3 spans 17 residues. V gave up 2 bases and J gave up 6 bases, with 19 bases separating them. The CDR3 coding sequence is TGTGCCAGCTCACCAAGCCCTAGGGGGAAAGTATATGAAAAACTGTTTTTT. Translating it yields CASSPSPRGKVYEKLFF.

The chain carries TRBV5-4 and TRBJ2-3; D uncertain. Germline V lookup: CDR1 SGHNT, CDR2 YYREEE (reference sequence). This CDR3 spans 16 amino acids. With 4 bases removed from V and 4 bases from J, the gap between germline ends came to 19 bases. CDR3 nucleotides: TGTGCCAGCAGCGTTTATTCGTCTCCTGGAGCAGATACGCAGTATTTT. Residues: CASSVYSSPGADTQYF. Drawing the rest from reference TRBV5-4 and TRBJ2-3, the complete variable domain is ETGVTQSPTHLIKTRGQQVTLRCSSQSGHNTVSWYQQALGQGPQFIFQYYREEENGRGNFPPRFSGLQFPNYSSELNVNALELDDSALYLCASSVYSSPGADTQYFGPGTRLTVL.

The chain uses TRBV7-9 and TRBJ2-3; D may be TRBD2 (6 bases). Germline CDR1 and CDR2: SEHNR and FQNEAQ (reference sequence). Trimming left V 6 bases short and J 0 bases short, with 10 bases between. CDR3 length equals 14 residues. CDR3 protein: CASRAGLSTDTQYF. The CDR3 DNA reads TGTGCCAGCAGGGCGGGACTTAGCACAGATACGCAGTATTTT.

This chain uses TRBV18 with TRBJ2-3; no reliable D call. V was trimmed by 0 bases and J by 3 bases, leaving 10 bases between them. This CDR3 contains 15 residues. CDR1 KGHSH and CDR2 LQKENI come from the germline V gene. This chain's CDR3 is CASSPPAGWTDTQYF. CDR3 coding DNA: TGTGCCAGCTCACCACCGGCAGGATGGACAGATACGCAGTATTTT.

The chain couples TRBV7-3 to TRBJ2-3; the match to TRBD1 covers 9 bases. The germline V gene has CDR1 SGHTA and CDR2 FQGTGA. Unmatched junction bases numbered 2, after V lost 3 bases and J lost 1 base. The CDR3 loop spans 15 amino acids. The CDR3: CASSLTGGGTDTQYF. The CDR3 coding sequence is TGTGCCAGCAGCTTGACAGGGGGAGGCACAGATACGCAGTATTTT.

The J gene is TRBJ2-1, the V gene TRBV9, with D perhaps TRBD2 (7 bases). Germline V CDR1 and CDR2: SGDLS, YYNGEE. The CDR3 spans 15 residues. V gave up 4 bases and J gave up 7 bases, with 18 bases separating them. The CDR3 DNA is TGTGCCAGCAGCCTAATAGGGGGGGGTCGGAATGAGCAGTTCTTC. Translation: CASSLIGGGRNEQFF.